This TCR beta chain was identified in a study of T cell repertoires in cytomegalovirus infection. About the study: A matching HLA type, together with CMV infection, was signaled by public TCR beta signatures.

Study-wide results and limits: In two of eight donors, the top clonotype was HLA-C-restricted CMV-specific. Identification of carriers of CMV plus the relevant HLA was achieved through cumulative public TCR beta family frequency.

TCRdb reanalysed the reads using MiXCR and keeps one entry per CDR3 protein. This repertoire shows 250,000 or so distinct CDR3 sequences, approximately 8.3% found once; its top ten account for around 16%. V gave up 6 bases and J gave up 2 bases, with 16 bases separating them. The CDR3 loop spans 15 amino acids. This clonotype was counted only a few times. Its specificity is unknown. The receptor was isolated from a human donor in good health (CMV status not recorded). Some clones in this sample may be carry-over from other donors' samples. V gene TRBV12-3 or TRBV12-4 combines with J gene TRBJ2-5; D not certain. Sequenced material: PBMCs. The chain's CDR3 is CASSPQKLSQETQYF. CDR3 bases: TGTGCCAGCAGCCCACAAAAACTATCTCAAGAGACCCAGTACTTC.